This TCR beta chain emerged from a study of cytomegalovirus exposure and HLA in healthy donors. Study-wide points: Reported results showed that the classifier diagnosed cytomegalovirus status with high specificity and sensitivity.

Trimming shortened V by 4 bases and J by 3 bases, and 16 bases separated the two germline ends. There are 15 residues in the CDR3. CDR1 and CDR2 (germline): LNHDA, SQIVND (reference sequence). In the PCR, 60 Vbeta and 13 Jbeta primers were used. Original analysis: Around 11 million of tens of millions of unique TCR beta chains were shared, per a later count. Profiled with immunoSEQ multiplex PCR; TCRdb holds only in-frame clones, not every one. V and J calls and clone size are as listed in that table; D and trimming were resolved from the DNA. The data show roughly 160,000 clones, around 77% seen once. As regards this clone: What it binds is not known.

Sequencing was carried out using PBMCs. This clonotype originated in a man in his 60s in good health and CMV-seronegative. The chain is built from TRBV19 and TRBJ2-7; D possibly corresponds to TRBD2 (5 bases). The CDR3 sequence: CASSTGARAVYEQYF. In DNA form, the CDR3 reads TGTGCCAGTAGTACAGGTGCCCGAGCGGTCTACGAGCAGTACTTC.